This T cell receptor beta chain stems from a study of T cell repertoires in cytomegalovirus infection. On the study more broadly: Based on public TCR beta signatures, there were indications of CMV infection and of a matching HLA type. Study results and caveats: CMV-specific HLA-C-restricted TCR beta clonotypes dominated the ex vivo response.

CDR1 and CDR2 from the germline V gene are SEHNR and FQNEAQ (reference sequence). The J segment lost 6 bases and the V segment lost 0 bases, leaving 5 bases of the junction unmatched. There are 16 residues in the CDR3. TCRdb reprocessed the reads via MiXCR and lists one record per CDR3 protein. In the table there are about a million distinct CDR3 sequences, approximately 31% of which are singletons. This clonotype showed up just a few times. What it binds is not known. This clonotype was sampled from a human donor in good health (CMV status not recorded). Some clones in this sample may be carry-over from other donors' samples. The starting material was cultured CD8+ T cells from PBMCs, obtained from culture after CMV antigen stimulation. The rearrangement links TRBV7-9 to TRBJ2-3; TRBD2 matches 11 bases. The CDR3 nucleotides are TGTGCCAGCAGCTTAGCGCTGACTAGCGGGGACGATACGCAGTATTTT. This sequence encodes CASSLALTSGDDTQYF.